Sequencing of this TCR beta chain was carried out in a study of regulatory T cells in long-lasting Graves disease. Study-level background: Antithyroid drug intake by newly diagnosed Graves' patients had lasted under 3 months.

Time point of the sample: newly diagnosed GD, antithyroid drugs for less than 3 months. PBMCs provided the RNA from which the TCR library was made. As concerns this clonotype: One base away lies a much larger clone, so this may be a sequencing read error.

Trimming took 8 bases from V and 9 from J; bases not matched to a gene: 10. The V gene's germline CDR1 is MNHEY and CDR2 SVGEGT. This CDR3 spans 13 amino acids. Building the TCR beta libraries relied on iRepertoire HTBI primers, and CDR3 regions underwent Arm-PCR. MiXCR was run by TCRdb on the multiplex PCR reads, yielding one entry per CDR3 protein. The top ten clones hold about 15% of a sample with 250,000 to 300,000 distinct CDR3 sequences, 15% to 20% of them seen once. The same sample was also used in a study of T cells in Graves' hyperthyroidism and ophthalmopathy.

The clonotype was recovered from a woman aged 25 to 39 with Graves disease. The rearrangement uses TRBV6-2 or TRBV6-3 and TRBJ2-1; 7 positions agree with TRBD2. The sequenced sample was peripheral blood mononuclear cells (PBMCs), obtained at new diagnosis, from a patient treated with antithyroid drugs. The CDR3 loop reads CASCDGGGGEQFF. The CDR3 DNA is TGTGCCAGCTGCGATGGGGGGGGGGGTGAGCAGTTCTTC.